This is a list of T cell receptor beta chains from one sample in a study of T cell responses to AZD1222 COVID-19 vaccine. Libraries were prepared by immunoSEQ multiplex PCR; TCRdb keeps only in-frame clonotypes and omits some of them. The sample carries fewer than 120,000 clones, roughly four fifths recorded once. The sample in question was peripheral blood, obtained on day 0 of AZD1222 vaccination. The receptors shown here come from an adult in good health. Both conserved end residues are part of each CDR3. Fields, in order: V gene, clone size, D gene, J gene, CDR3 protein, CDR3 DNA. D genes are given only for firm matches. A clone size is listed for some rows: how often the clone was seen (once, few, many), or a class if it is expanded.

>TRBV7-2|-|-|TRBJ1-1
CASSLVLLGGNTEAFF
TGTGCCAGCAGCTTAGTTCTACTCGGGGGGAACACTGAAGCTTTCTTT
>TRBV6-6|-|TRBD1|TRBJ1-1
CASSYPHRGRETEAFF
TGTGCCAGCAGTTACCCCCACAGGGGGCGGGAAACTGAAGCTTTCTTT
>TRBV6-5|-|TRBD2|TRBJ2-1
CASRGTSGYEQFF
TGTGCCAGCAGAGGGACTAGCGGGTATGAGCAGTTCTTC
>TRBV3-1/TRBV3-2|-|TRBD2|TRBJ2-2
CASSRLAGETPGELFF
TGTGCCAGCAGTCGACTAGCGGGAGAAACCCCCGGGGAGCTGTTTTTT
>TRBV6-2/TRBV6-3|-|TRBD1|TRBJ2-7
CASSRRQGAYEQYF
TGTGCCAGCAGTCGTCGACAGGGGGCTTACGAGCAGTACTTC
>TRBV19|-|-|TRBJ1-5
CASSIGHNQPQHF
TGTGCCAGTAGCATTGGACACAATCAGCCCCAGCATTTT
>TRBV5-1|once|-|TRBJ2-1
CASSLVSYNEQFF
TGCGCCAGCAGCTTGGTGTCCTACAATGAGCAGTTCTTC
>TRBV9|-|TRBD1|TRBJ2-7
CASSVDGTVAYEQYF
TGTGCCAGCAGCGTAGATGGGACAGTAGCCTACGAGCAGTACTTC
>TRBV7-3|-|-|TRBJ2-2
CASSTKSTGELFF
TGTGCCAGCAGCACAAAGAGCACCGGGGAGCTGTTTTTT
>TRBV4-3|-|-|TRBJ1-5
CASSQDPEGSHSNQPQHF
TGCGCCAGCAGCCAAGATCCTGAAGGCTCCCATAGCAATCAGCCCCAGCATTTT
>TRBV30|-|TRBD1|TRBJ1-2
CAAPLAGGSYGYTF
TGTGCCGCCCCGTTGGCAGGGGGTTCCTATGGCTACACCTTC
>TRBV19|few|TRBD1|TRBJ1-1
CASSQTGTGYTEAFF
TGTGCCAGTAGCCAAACCGGGACAGGGTACACTGAAGCTTTCTTT
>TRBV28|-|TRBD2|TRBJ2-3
CASSHILSGRARKDFHDTQYF
TGTGCCAGCAGTCACATCCTTAGCGGGAGGGCCCGTAAAGATTTCCACGATACGCAGTATTTT
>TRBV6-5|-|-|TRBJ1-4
CASRRTADEKLFF
TGTGCCAGCAGGAGGACAGCGGACGAAAAACTGTTTTTT
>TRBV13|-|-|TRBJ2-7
CASSLGGTYEQYF
TGTGCCAGCAGCTTAGGGGGAACCTACGAGCAGTACTTC
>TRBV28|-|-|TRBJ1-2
CASSREGGMNYGYTF
TGTGCCAGCAGTCGAGAGGGGGGCATGAACTATGGCTACACCTTC
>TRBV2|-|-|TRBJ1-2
CASSEWGGRSNYGYTF
TGTGCCAGCAGTGAATGGGGGGGCCGGTCGAACTATGGCTACACCTTC
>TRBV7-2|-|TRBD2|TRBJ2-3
CASSLGFSSGSAADTQYF
TGTGCCAGCAGCTTAGGTTTTTCTAGCGGGAGTGCCGCAGATACGCAGTATTTT
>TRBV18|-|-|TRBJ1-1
CASSQRQKENTEAFF
TGTGCCAGCTCACAACGACAGAAAGAGAACACTGAAGCTTTCTTT
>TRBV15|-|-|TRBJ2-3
CATSEGFTSTDTQYF
TGTGCCACCAGCGAGGGGTTCACTAGCACAGATACGCAGTATTTT
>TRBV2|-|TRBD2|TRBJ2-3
CASRPGLAGTFSDTQYF
TGTGCCAGCAGACCGGGACTAGCGGGGACATTTTCTGATACGCAGTATTTT
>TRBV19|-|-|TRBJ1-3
CASRRGSGNTIYF
TGTGCCAGTAGGAGGGGGTCCGGAAACACCATATATTTT
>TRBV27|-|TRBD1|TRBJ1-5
CASSFLIPGQGYSNQPQHF
TGTGCCAGCAGTTTCCTTATCCCGGGACAGGGCTATAGCAATCAGCCCCAGCATTTT
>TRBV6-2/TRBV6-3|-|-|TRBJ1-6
CASSSSSPLHF
TGTGCCAGCAGTTCCTCTTCACCCCTCCACTTT
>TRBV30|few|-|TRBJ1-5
CAWSRGSNQPQHF
TGTGCCTGGAGCCGAGGGAGCAATCAGCCCCAGCATTTT
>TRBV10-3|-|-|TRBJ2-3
CASQRTSTDTQYF
TGTGCCAGCCAGCGGACTAGCACAGATACGCAGTATTTT
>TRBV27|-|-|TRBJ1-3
CASRVSAGNTIYF
TGTGCCAGCAGGGTGTCAGCCGGAAACACCATATATTTT
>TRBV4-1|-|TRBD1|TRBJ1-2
CASSLDRGPYGYTF
TGCGCCAGCAGCTTGGACAGGGGGCCCTATGGCTACACCTTC
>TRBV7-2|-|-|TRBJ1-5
CASHYPNQPQHF
TGTGCCAGCCACTATCCCAATCAGCCCCAGCATTTT
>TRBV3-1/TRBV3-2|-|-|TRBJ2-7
CASSLNYYEQYF
TGTGCCAGCAGCCTGAACTACTACGAGCAGTACTTC
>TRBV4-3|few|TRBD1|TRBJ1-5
CASSQNRGQPQHF
TGCGCCAGCAGCCAAAACAGGGGGCAGCCCCAGCATTTT
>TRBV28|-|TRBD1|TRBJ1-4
CASRGTGGVSPNPFF
TGTGCCAGCAGGGGGACAGGGGGCGTAAGCCCCAACCCGTTTTTT
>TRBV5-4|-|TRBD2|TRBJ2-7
CASSPWTSTYEQYF
TGTGCCAGCAGCCCATGGACTAGTACCTACGAGCAGTACTTC
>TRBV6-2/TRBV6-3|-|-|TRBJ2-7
CASSFLRGTYEQYF
TGTGCCAGCAGTTTCCTGAGGGGGACCTACGAGCAGTACTTC
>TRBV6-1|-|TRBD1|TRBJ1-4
CASSEKGQGFEKLFF
TGTGCCAGCAGTGAAAAGGGACAGGGATTTGAAAAACTGTTTTTT
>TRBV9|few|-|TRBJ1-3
CASSVTMDGDTIYF
TGTGCCAGCAGCGTCACCATGGACGGGGACACCATATATTTT
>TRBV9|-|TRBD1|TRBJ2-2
CASSEWGQGPAGELFF
TGTGCCAGCAGCGAGTGGGGACAGGGTCCCGCCGGGGAGCTGTTTTTT
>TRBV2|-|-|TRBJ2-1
CASRGAAASSSYNEQFF
TGTGCCAGCAGGGGTGCGGCGGCCTCAAGCTCCTACAATGAGCAGTTCTTC
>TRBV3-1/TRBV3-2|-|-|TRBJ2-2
CASSQPRGLQPGELFF
TGTGCCAGCAGCCAACCCAGGGGACTACAACCCGGGGAGCTGTTTTTT
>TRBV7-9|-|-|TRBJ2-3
CASSLAGYRRGTDTQYF
TGTGCCAGCAGCTTAGCGGGGTACAGGAGGGGGACAGATACGCAGTATTTT
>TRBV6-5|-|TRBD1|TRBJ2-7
CASGDSPYEQYF
TGTGCCAGCGGGGACAGTCCCTACGAGCAGTACTTC
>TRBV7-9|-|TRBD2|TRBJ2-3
CASSWRGGEDTQYF
TGTGCCAGCAGCTGGCGGGGGGGCGAAGATACGCAGTATTTT
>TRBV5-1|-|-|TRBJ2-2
CASSFWDTNTGELFF
TGCGCCAGCAGCTTTTGGGACACGAACACCGGGGAGCTGTTTTTT